The present TCR beta chain was sequenced within a study of technical replicates of blood from a handful of donors. With V trimmed by 4 bases and J by 5 bases, 14 bases remained unmatched. The CDR3 totals 17 residues. Germline CDR1 is MDHEN and CDR2 is SYDVKM. The repertoire was sequenced with immunoSEQ multiplex PCR; TCRdb's copy has only in-frame clones and lacks some. The sample yields about 85,000 clones, just under 95% seen once. The receptor was derived from a human donor in good health. The sequencing input was T cells isolated from PBMCs. The rearrangement links TRBV28 to TRBJ2-7; 10 positions agree with TRBD1. The CDR3 DNA reads as TGTGCCAGCAGTTCCATAACTGGGACAGGGGTTTCGAACGAGCAGTACTTC. This encodes CASSSITGTGVSNEQYF.